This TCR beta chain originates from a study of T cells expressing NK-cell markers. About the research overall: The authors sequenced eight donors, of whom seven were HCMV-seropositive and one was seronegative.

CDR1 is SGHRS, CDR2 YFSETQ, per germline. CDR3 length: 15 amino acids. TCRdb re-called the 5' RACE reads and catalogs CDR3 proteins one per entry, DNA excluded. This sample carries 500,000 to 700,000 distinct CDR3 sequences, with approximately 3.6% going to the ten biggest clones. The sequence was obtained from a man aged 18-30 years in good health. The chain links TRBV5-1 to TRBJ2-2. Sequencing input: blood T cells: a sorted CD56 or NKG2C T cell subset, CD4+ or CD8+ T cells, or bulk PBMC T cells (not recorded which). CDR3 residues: CADRDGRTNTGELFF.